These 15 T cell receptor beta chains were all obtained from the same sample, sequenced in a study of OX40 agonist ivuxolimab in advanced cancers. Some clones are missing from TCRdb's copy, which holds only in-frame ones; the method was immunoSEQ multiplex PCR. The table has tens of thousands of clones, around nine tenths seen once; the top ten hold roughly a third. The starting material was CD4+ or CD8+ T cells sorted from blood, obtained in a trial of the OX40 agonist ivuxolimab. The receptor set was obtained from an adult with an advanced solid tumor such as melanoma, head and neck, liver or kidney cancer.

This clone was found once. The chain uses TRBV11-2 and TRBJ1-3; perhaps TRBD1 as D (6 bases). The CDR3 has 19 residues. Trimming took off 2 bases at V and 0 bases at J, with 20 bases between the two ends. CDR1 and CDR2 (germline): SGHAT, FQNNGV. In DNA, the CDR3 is TGTGCCAGCAGCTTAAATGACGGGACAAGTGATTCCTCTGGAAACACCATATATTTT. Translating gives CASSLNDGTSDSSGNTIYF.

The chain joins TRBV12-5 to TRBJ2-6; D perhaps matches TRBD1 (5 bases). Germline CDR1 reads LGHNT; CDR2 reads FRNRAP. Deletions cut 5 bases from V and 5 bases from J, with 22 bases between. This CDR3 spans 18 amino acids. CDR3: CASGRNGAGQSRANVLTF. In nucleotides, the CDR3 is TGTGCTAGTGGTAGAAACGGTGCAGGACAAAGTCGGGCCAACGTCCTGACTTTC.

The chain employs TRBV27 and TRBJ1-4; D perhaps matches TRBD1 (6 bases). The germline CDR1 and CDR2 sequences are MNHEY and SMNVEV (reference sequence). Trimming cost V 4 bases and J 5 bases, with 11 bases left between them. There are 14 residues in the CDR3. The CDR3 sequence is CASSSLGQNEKLFF. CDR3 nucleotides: TGTGCCAGCAGTTCCTTAGGACAGAATGAAAAACTGTTTTTT.

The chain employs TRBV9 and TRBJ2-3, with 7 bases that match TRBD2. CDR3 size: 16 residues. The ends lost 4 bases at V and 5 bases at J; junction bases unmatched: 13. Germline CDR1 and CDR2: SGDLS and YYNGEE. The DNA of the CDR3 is TGTGCCAGCAGCCAAGAAGGTGCGGGAGCTGAAGATACGCAGTATTTT. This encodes CASSQEGAGAEDTQYF. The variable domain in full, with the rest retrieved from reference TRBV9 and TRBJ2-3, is DSGVTQTPKHLITATGQRVTLRCSPRSGDLSVYWYQQSLDQGLQFLIQYYNGEERAKGNILERFSAQQFPDLHSELNLSSLELGDSALYFCASSQEGAGAEDTQYFGPGTRLTVL.

CDR3 residues: CASLAGGLTDTQYF. CDR3 DNA sequence: TGTGCCAGCCTAGCGGGGGGGCTAACAGATACGCAGTATTTT. V usage is TRBV6-6 and J usage is TRBJ2-3; 12 bases agree with TRBD2. The CDR3 consists of 14 residues. V gave up 8 bases and J gave up 3 bases; unmatched junction bases: 3. Per the germline V gene, CDR1 is MNHNY and CDR2 is SVGAGI (reference sequence).

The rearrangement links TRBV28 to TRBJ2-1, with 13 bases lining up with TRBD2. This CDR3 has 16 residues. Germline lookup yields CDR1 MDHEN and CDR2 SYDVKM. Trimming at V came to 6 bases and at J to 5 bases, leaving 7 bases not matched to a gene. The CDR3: CASRTLGLAGNNEQFF. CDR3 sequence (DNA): TGTGCCAGCAGGACGTTGGGACTAGCGGGAAACAATGAGCAGTTCTTC.

CDR3 coding DNA: TGTGCCAGCACCCCCGGCACGGCCTACGAGCAGTACTTC. This sequence encodes CASTPGTAYEQYF. The rearrangement joins TRBV11-1 to TRBJ2-7; no definite D call. The V gene's germline CDR1 is SGHAT and CDR2 FQDESV (reference sequence). The germline V and J ends were trimmed by 7 bases and 2 bases, with 12 bases remaining between them. The CDR3 covers 13 residues.

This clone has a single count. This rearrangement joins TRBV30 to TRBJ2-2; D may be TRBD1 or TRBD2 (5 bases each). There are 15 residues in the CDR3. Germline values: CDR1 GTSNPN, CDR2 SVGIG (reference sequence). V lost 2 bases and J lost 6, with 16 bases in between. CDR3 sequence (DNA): TGTGCCTGGAGTCGGGTTCATGGGACCGCCGGGGAGCTGTTTTTT. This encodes CAWSRVHGTAGELFF.

The CDR3 protein is CASSYAYEGELFF. For the CDR3, the DNA is TGTGCCAGCAGTTACGCCTATGAAGGGGAGCTGTTTTTT. This chain uses TRBV6-6 with TRBJ2-2; D ambiguous. CDR1 is MNHNY and CDR2 is SVGAGI in the germline V gene (reference sequence). Trimming took 2 bases from V and 8 from J, leaving 9 bases between them. The CDR3 runs 13 residues.

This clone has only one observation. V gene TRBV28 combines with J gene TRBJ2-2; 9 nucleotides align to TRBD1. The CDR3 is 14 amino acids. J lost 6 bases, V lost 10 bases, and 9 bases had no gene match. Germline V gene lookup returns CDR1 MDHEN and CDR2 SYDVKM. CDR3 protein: CATDRGWKAGELFF. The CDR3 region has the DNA TGTGCCACAGACAGGGGGTGGAAAGCCGGGGAGCTGTTTTTT.

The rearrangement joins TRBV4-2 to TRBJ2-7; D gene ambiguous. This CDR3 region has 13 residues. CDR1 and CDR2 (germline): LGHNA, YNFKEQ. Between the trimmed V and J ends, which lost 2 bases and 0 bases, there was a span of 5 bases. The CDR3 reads CASSQRTSYEQYF. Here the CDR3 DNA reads TGTGCCAGCAGCCAAAGAACCTCCTACGAGCAGTACTTC.

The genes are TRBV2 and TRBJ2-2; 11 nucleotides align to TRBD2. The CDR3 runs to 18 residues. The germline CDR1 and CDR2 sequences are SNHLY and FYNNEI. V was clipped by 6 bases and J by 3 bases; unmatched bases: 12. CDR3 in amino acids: CASSYETSGIGHTGELFF. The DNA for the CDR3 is TGTGCCAGCAGCTACGAGACTAGCGGGATAGGTCACACCGGGGAGCTGTTTTTT.

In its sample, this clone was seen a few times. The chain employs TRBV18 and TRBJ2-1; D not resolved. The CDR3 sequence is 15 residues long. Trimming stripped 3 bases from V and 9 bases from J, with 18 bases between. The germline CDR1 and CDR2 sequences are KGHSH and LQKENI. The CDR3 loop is CASSPENQRSSEQFF. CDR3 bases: TGTGCCAGCTCACCGGAAAACCAGAGGTCAAGTGAGCAGTTCTTC.

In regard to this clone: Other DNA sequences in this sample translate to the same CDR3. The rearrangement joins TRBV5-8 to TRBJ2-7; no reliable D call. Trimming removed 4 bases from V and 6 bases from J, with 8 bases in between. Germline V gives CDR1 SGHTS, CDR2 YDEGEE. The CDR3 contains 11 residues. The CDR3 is CASSLQVEQYF. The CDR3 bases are TGTGCCAGCAGCCTTCAGGTCGAGCAGTACTTC.

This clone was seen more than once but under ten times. DNA of the CDR3: TGTGCCAGCAGCCCCAGGTGGGGTAGCGACTATACGCAGTATTTT. Its protein product is CASSPRWGSDYTQYF. J is TRBJ2-3 and V is TRBV7-3, with a possible D match to TRBD2 (5 bases). Per the germline V gene, CDR1 is SGHTA and CDR2 is FQGTGA. The CDR3 loop spans 15 amino acids. Trimming stripped 5 bases from V and 7 bases from J, with 19 bases between.